This TCR beta chain was recovered during a study of identifying expanded T cells in peripheral blood. CDR1 SNHLY and CDR2 FYNNEI come from the germline V gene. The CDR3 sequence is 14 residues long. Between the trimmed V and J ends, which lost 2 bases and 3 bases, there was a span of 7 bases. In the case of this clone: The antigen remains unidentified.

Clones were sequenced by immunoSEQ multiplex PCR, and TCRdb holds only the in-frame ones, with some missing. This sample has around 70,000 clones, with roughly 88% found just once. Study-wide findings and caveats: Differentially abundant clones: roughly 1.2 between replicates, just under 17 at roughly 13 days, less than 20 at four.

This sequence joins TRBV2 and TRBJ2-2; D is uncertain. The TCR sequence derives from a person aged 18 to 70 in good health. Sample: blood. In DNA, the CDR3 is TGTGCCAGCAGTGAAAGGCCGGACACCGGGGAGCTGTTTTTT. Translated: CASSERPDTGELFF.